There are many counts of the clone carrying this T cell receptor (beta chain). A read error may account for a junction end that differs from germline. The data originate from a study of blood T cells in healthy people across ages. Alongside a J-beta primer mix, a sample-barcoded 5' primer served in a second PCR lasting about 7 to 12 cycles. TCRdb used MiXCR to reprocess the 5' RACE reads, holding one entry per CDR3 protein. The repertoire has hundreds of thousands of distinct CDR3 sequences, about 48% of them found once; the top ten carry under 15%. Healthy individuals of Caucasian origin from Russia, aged about 6 to 95, served as donors. The length of the CDR3 is 13 residues. From germline, CDR1 is SGHRS and CDR2 YFSETQ.

The chain uses TRBV5-1 and TRBJ1-2; D is possibly TRBD1 (5 bases). Sample: blood. The receptor was isolated from a man younger than 45 in good health. CDR3 residues: CASSLQANYGYTF. Here the CDR3 DNA reads TGTGCCAGCAGCTTACAGGCTAACTATGGCTACACCTTC.